The 20 T cell receptor beta chains below all came from one sample that was sequenced in a study of blood T cell repertoires in COVID-19. Data came from immunoSEQ multiplex PCR; TCRdb stores just in-frame clones and leaves some out. The sample holds 90,000 to 130,000 clones, approximately 68% seen once. Sequenced input: peripheral blood. The receptors here all came from a woman between 55 and 75 years old with acute or convalescent COVID-19.

The CDR3 coding sequence is TGTGCCAGCAGCTTAAGTGCGCGGGGGGGCCGGACCGGGGAGCTGTTTTTT. This sequence encodes CASSLSARGGRTGELFF. The chain carries TRBV7-2 and TRBJ2-2, with 9 positions matching TRBD2. After removal of 2 bases from V and 5 bases from J, the junction contained 9 bases not matched to a gene. This CDR3 spans 17 amino acids. In germline, CDR1 is SGHTA, CDR2 FQGNSA.

The chain is built from TRBV4-3 and TRBJ2-7, with a tentative D call TRBD1 (5 bases). Germline V lookup: CDR1 LGHNA, CDR2 YSLEER. The CDR3 length is 17 residues. V was pared by 0 bases and J by 2 bases, with 17 bases between. This CDR3 reads CASSQDVTTAFPYEQYF. Written as DNA, the CDR3 is TGCGCCAGCAGCCAAGATGTTACGACAGCATTCCCCTACGAGCAGTACTTC.

This clone was found a few times. The chain couples TRBV27 to TRBJ1-5; 9 nucleotides line up with TRBD1. Losses at the gene ends were 2 bases for V and 4 bases for J; bases not matched to a gene: 6. Germline V lookup: CDR1 MNHEY, CDR2 SMNVEV (reference sequence). The CDR3 loop spans 16 amino acids. The CDR3 DNA follows: TGTGCCAGCAGTTTACGTGCGGGGACAGGGAATCAGCCCCAGCATTTT. Its translation is CASSLRAGTGNQPQHF.

The rearrangement joins TRBV13 to TRBJ2-1, with 10 bases aligning to TRBD2. Unmatched junction bases numbered 5, after V lost 1 base and J lost 2 bases. Germline values: CDR1 PRHDT, CDR2 FYEKMQ (reference sequence). This CDR3 contains 17 residues. Written as DNA, the CDR3 is TGTGCCAGCAGCTTAGAAAAGCGGGGGGGCCCCTACAATGAGCAGTTCTTC. Translating it yields CASSLEKRGGPYNEQFF.

The J gene is TRBJ2-7, the V gene TRBV19; 9 nucleotides align to TRBD1. V lost 5 bases, J lost 4 bases, and 6 bases stayed unmatched. From germline, CDR1 is LNHDA and CDR2 SQIVND (reference sequence). The CDR3 has 14 residues. CDR3 sequence: CASSARDREYEQYF. CDR3 nucleotide sequence: TGTGCCAGTAGTGCCCGGGACAGGGAGTACGAGCAGTACTTC.

The chain is built from TRBV7-2 and TRBJ2-1; the match to TRBD1 covers 10 bases. CDR3 length equals 14 residues. J gave up 5 bases and V 6 bases, and 4 bases lay outside the gene matches. Germline V gene lookup returns CDR1 SGHTA and CDR2 FQGNSA. The CDR3 DNA reads as TGTGCCAGCAGACCGGGACAGGGGAACAATGAGCAGTTCTTC. Translating it yields CASRPGQGNNEQFF.

The chain carries TRBV7-9 and TRBJ1-2, with D possibly being TRBD1 (5 bases). This CDR3 spans 14 amino acids. Germline-derived CDR1 and CDR2 are SEHNR and FQNEAQ (reference sequence). The V gene lost 5 bases and the J gene lost 2 bases, with 12 bases spanning the gap. CDR3 in DNA: TGTGCCAGCAGCCGAGAGCAGGGAAACTATGGCTACACCTTC. Its protein is CASSREQGNYGYTF.

In this sample, this clone turned up once. The V and J genes are TRBV5-6 and TRBJ2-1, with 8 nucleotides matching TRBD1. CDR3 size: 17 residues. Trimming cost V 4 bases and J 0 bases; bases outside gene matches: 9. Germline-derived CDR1 and CDR2 are SGHDT and YYEEEE. The CDR3 nucleotides read TGTGCCAGCAGCCTGGGGACAGGACTCCTCTCCTACAATGAGCAGTTCTTC. Translated, it gives CASSLGTGLLSYNEQFF.

The V gene is TRBV5-1, the J gene TRBJ2-2; D gene ambiguous. The CDR3 has 15 amino acids. CDR1 SGHRS and CDR2 YFSETQ come from the germline V gene. V lost 4 bases and J 5 bases, leaving 15 bases between the germline ends. The CDR3: CASSPRGTQTGELFF. For the CDR3, the DNA is TGCGCCAGCAGCCCACGAGGAACCCAAACCGGGGAGCTGTTTTTT.

CDR3 sequence: CASSGGTDTQYF. CDR3 sequence (DNA): TGTGCCAGTAGCGGGGGCACAGATACGCAGTATTTT. The chain links TRBV12-3 or TRBV12-4 to TRBJ2-3; 8 bases agree with TRBD2. After removal of 9 bases from V and 1 base from J, the junction contained 0 bases not matched to a gene. This CDR3 is 12 amino acids long.

The chain combines TRBV24-1 with TRBJ1-1, with D uncertain. V lost 5 bases to trimming and J lost 4 bases, with 10 bases between them. This CDR3 spans 13 amino acids. Germline V gene data show CDR1 as KGHDR and CDR2 as SFDVKD. The CDR3 region has the DNA TGTGCCACCAGTGTACCGGGGAGCACTGAAGCTTTCTTT. Translation: CATSVPGSTEAFF.

This clone was counted only a few times. This sequence joins TRBV3-1 (or the pseudogene TRBV3-2) and TRBJ1-1, with D unclear. CDR3 length: 15 residues. V dropped 1 base and J dropped 1 base, with 10 bases sitting between them. CDR1 is LGHDT, CDR2 YNNKEL, per germline (reference sequence). As DNA, the CDR3 is TGTGCCAGCAGCCAAGGGGCTTTCAAGAACACTGAAGCTTTCTTT. The encoded protein is CASSQGAFKNTEAFF.

The chain has TRBV21-1 and TRBJ2-1; TRBD1 reflects the table's D call only, with no check against the DNA. TRBV21-1 is an annotated pseudogene. The CDR3 extends over 14 amino acids. In nucleotides, the CDR3 is TGTGCCAGCAGCAACAGGGGTTTTGTCTATGAGCAGTTCTTC. Its translation: CASSNRGFVYEQFF.

V usage is TRBV27 and J usage is TRBJ1-1, with TRBD1 identical over 9 bases. This CDR3 comprises 17 residues. The V segment lost 2 bases and the J segment 3 bases; nucleotides outside the gene matches: 10. Germline lookup yields CDR1 MNHEY and CDR2 SMNVEV (reference sequence). CDR3 sequence: CASSLRGNRGLYTEAFF. The DNA for the CDR3 is TGTGCCAGCAGTTTAAGGGGGAACAGGGGGCTGTACACTGAAGCTTTCTTT.

CDR3 bases: TGTGCCACCTACTGGACAGTTTCTGCAACTAATGAAAAACTGTTTTTT. This sequence encodes CATYWTVSATNEKLFF. The chain has TRBV19 and TRBJ1-4; D might be TRBD1 (6 bases). V lost 10 bases, J lost 0 bases, and 18 bases lay in between. CDR1 and CDR2 from the germline V gene are LNHDA and SQIVND (reference sequence). The CDR3 spans 16 residues.

The CDR3 sequence: CASTPRGSSYEQYF. As DNA, the CDR3 is TGTGCCAGCACCCCGAGAGGGAGCTCCTACGAGCAGTACTTC. The rearrangement links TRBV27 to TRBJ2-7; D may be TRBD2 (5 bases). V shed 7 bases and J shed 0 bases, with 13 bases lying between them. The CDR3 spans 14 residues. CDR1 and CDR2 (germline): MNHEY, SMNVEV (reference sequence).

The sample holds a few counts of this clone. J is TRBJ1-4 and V is TRBV28; possible D gene TRBD1, 5 bases. The CDR3 runs 15 residues. The V and J ends lost 3 bases and 7 bases respectively, with 15 bases between them. Germline lookup yields CDR1 MDHEN and CDR2 SYDVKM. Written as DNA, the CDR3 is TGTGCCAGCAGTTTCCCGGGGACTATAGGTGAAAAACTGTTTTTT. Translated, it gives CASSFPGTIGEKLFF.

This clone has just a few counts. This chain uses TRBV11-1 with TRBJ2-2; TRBD1 agrees at 7 bases. Trimming cost V 4 bases and J 3 bases; bases outside gene matches: 5. The CDR3 runs to 15 residues. Germline V gene data show CDR1 as SGHAT and CDR2 as FQDESV (reference sequence). For the CDR3, the DNA is TGTGCCAGCAGCTCGGGACAGAGACACACCGGGGAGCTGTTTTTT. Amino acids: CASSSGQRHTGELFF.

This clone came up a few times. The gene calls are TRBV7-2 and TRBJ2-3; 10 bases agree with TRBD1. Germline values: CDR1 SGHTA, CDR2 FQGNSA. The CDR3 has 16 amino acids. Germline trimming cut 2 bases from V and 3 bases from J; bases unmatched to any gene: 5. The CDR3 DNA follows: TGTGCCAGCAGCTTACAGGGACAGGGGTGGACAGATACGCAGTATTTT. Its protein product is CASSLQGQGWTDTQYF.

The chain uses TRBV7-3 and TRBJ2-2; 8 bases map to TRBD1. This CDR3 spans 17 amino acids. With V trimmed by 4 bases and J by 5 bases, 12 bases remained unmatched. The germline gives CDR1 SGHTA, CDR2 FQGTGA. For the CDR3, the DNA is TGTGCCAGCAGCTCCATTCGGACAGGGCAGGTTACCGGGGAGCTGTTTTTT. Translation: CASSSIRTGQVTGELFF.